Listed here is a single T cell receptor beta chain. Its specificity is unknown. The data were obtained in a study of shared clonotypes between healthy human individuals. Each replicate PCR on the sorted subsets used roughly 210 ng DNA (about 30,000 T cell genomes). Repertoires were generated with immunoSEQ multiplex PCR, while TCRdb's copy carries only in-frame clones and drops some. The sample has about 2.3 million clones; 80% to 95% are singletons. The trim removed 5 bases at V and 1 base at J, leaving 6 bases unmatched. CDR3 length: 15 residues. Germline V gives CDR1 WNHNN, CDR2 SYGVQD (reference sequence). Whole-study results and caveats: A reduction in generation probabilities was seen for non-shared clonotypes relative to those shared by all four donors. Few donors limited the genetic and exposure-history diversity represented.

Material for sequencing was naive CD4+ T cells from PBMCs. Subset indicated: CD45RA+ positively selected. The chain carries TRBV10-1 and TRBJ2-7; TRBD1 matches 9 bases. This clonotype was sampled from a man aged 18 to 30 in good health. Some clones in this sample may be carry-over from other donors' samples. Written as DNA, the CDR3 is TGCGCCAGCAGTCTTGGGACAGGGAGTTCCTACGAGCAGTACTTC. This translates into CASSLGTGSSYEQYF.